The 11 T cell receptor beta chains reported below all come from one sample, sequenced in a study of cytomegalovirus exposure and HLA in healthy donors. The PCR made use of 60 Vbeta and 13 Jbeta primers. The data were produced by immunoSEQ multiplex PCR, yet TCRdb's version contains in-frame clones alone and is incomplete. Among some 110,000 clones listed, approximately 80% were seen once. What was sequenced was PBMCs. Source of these receptors: a woman aged 40-49 years in good health and CMV-seropositive.

A few counts support this clone. The genes are TRBV5-5 and TRBJ2-3; 9 nucleotides match TRBD2. V was clipped by 4 bases and J by 2 bases; unmatched bases: 8. The CDR3 length is 16 residues. Per the germline V gene, CDR1 is SGHKS and CDR2 is YYEKEE (reference sequence). CDR3 in DNA: TGTGCCAGCAGCACGCCGACTAGCGGAACCACAGATACGCAGTATTTT. Translated, it gives CASSTPTSGTTDTQYF.

The chain joins TRBV5-1 to TRBJ1-3; D is uncertain. This CDR3 spans 16 amino acids. The ends were cut back, 0 bases at V and 0 bases at J, with 10 bases in the middle. Germline values: CDR1 SGHRS, CDR2 YFSETQ. CDR3 loop: CASSLVMRDSGNTIYF. The CDR3 region has the DNA TGCGCCAGCAGCTTGGTAATGAGGGACTCTGGAAACACCATATATTTT.

The chain has TRBV28 and TRBJ2-7; TRBD1 agrees at 11 bases. J lost 7 bases, V lost 5 bases, and 7 bases had no gene match. Germline V lookup: CDR1 MDHEN, CDR2 SYDVKM. The CDR3 totals 14 residues. The CDR3, as DNA: TGTGCCAGCAGTCGGACAGGGGGCCGAGGGGAGCAGTACTTC. It encodes CASSRTGGRGEQYF.

This clone turned up a few times. CDR3 sequence reads: CASTPGQGTVTDTQYF. Written as DNA, the CDR3 is TGTGCCAGTACCCCGGGACAGGGGACCGTCACAGATACGCAGTATTTT. The chain employs TRBV19 and TRBJ2-3; 10 nucleotides agree with TRBD1. The CDR3 consists of 16 residues. Trimming at V came to 7 bases and at J to 2 bases, leaving 9 bases not matched to a gene. In germline, CDR1 is LNHDA, CDR2 SQIVND (reference sequence).

The rearrangement links TRBV2 to TRBJ1-1, with D unclear. The CDR3 length is 11 residues. Germline values: CDR1 SNHLY, CDR2 FYNNEI. V shed 8 bases and J shed 1 base, with 5 bases lying between them. CDR3: CASQKNTEAFF. The CDR3 DNA follows: TGTGCCAGCCAAAAGAACACTGAAGCTTTCTTT.

The rearrangement joins TRBV6-1 to TRBJ2-1; D is unclear. V lost 7 bases and J 0 bases, leaving 13 bases between the germline ends. Germline V gene sequence: CDR1 MNHNS, CDR2 SASEGT. The CDR3 length is 15 residues. The CDR3 nucleotides read TGTGCCAGCAATACAGAAGTCCTCTCCTACAATGAGCAGTTCTTC. This codes for CASNTEVLSYNEQFF.

This clone has more than one count but fewer than ten. The chain carries TRBV5-4 and TRBJ2-3; TRBD2 matches 9 bases. The CDR3 consists of 14 residues. The V and J ends lost 10 bases and 4 bases, in that order; junction bases with no gene match: 10. Germline CDR1 SGHNT, CDR2 YYREEE (reference sequence). The CDR3 spells CAGGAGLAADTQYF. In DNA, the CDR3 is TGTGCCGGTGGCGCGGGACTAGCTGCAGATACGCAGTATTTT. The full variable domain, with the rest looked up from reference TRBV5-4 and TRBJ2-3, is ETGVTQSPTHLIKTRGQQVTLRCSSQSGHNTVSWYQQALGQGPQFIFQYYREEENGRGNFPPRFSGLQFPNYSSELNVNALELDDSALYLCAGGAGLAADTQYFGPGTRLTVL.

The V and J genes are TRBV14 and TRBJ2-5, with 7 bases identical to TRBD2. Germline-derived CDR1 and CDR2 are SGHDN and FVKESK. The CDR3 is 17 amino acids. With V trimmed by 0 bases and J by 0 bases, 7 bases remained unmatched. The DNA of the CDR3 is TGTGCCAGCAGCCAAGAGCCGAGCGGGATCAACCAAGAGACCCAGTACTTC. This translates into CASSQEPSGINQETQYF. Filled out from reference TRBV14 and TRBJ2-5, the complete variable domain reads EAGVTQFPSHSVIEKGQTVTLRCDPISGHDNLYWYRRVMGKEIKFLLHFVKESKQDESGMPNNRFLAERTGGTYSTLKVQPAELEDSGVYFCASSQEPSGINQETQYFGPGTRLLVL.

The table lists this clone with a few counts. The chain carries TRBV5-6 and TRBJ2-1, with TRBD2 matching over 10 bases. V trimming: 4 bases; J trimming: 7 bases; junction bases outside the gene matches: 20. CDR1 and CDR2 (germline): SGHDT, YYEEEE. The CDR3 loop spans 19 amino acids. CDR3: CASSPLASSGRALGNEQFF. In DNA form, the CDR3 reads TGTGCCAGCAGCCCCCTTGCCAGCAGCGGGAGGGCCCTGGGAAATGAGCAGTTCTTC.

The V and J genes are TRBV18 and TRBJ2-1; 9 bases are a match to TRBD1. The CDR3 totals 14 residues. Germline V gene lookup returns CDR1 KGHSH and CDR2 LQKENI. The trim removed 5 bases at V and 2 bases at J, leaving 1 base unmatched. The CDR3 sequence: CASSWTGAYNEQFF. The CDR3 coding sequence is TGTGCCAGCTCATGGACAGGGGCCTACAATGAGCAGTTCTTC.

The chain recombines TRBV2 with TRBJ2-2, with 7 bases matching TRBD2. The CDR3 totals 13 residues. V was pared by 5 bases and J by 4 bases, with 1 base of the junction left unmatched. Germline assignment: CDR1 SNHLY and CDR2 FYNNEI. The CDR3 spells CASSWGGTGELFF. CDR3 nucleotides: TGTGCCAGCAGTTGGGGGGGCACCGGGGAGCTGTTTTTT.